This passage covers 12 T cell receptor beta chains from one sample sequenced in a study of T cells in Graves' hyperthyroidism and ophthalmopathy (dated by TCRdb to the late 2010s). Libraries came from multiplex PCR. Sequencing took place on an Illumina HiSeq 2000. The TCR beta CDR3 regions were amplified from the RNA transcripts. The TCR CDR3 was subjected to a first round of RT-PCR using the HTBI primer set and the Qiagen OneStep RT-PCR kit. TCRdb's own reprocessing of the public reads used fastp at Q25 and MiXCR and kept productive beta chains. Every entry covers one CDR3 protein and lists the most common genes and DNA from its rows. The sample contains around 600,000 distinct CDR3 sequences, approximately 15% of them found a single time. The ten largest clonotypes hold more than 3% of the sample. Specimen: blood. All receptors come from a woman in her forties with Graves' ophthalmopathy.

This clonotype was seen only a few times. The J gene is TRBJ1-1, the V gene TRBV27; 8 nucleotides agree with TRBD1. Germline-derived CDR1 and CDR2 are MNHEY and SMNVEV (reference sequence). The CDR3 runs to 15 residues. The junction had 11 bases not matched to a gene; V was cut back by 6 bases and J by 5 bases. The CDR3 region is CASSDIQGAGTEAFF. The CDR3 coding sequence is TGTGCCAGCAGCGATATCCAGGGGGCGGGGACTGAAGCTTTCTTT.

This chain links TRBV18 with TRBJ1-1, with D possibly being TRBD1 (6 bases). CDR1 and CDR2 (germline): KGHSH, LQKENI. Trimming left V 2 bases short and J 7 bases short, with 11 bases between. This CDR3 is built from 13 residues. CDR3 loop: CASSPKGGDEAFF. CDR3 sequence (DNA): TGTGCCAGCTCACCAAAGGGGGGAGATGAAGCTTTCTTT.

This clonotype has just a few counts. The chain links TRBV20-1 to TRBJ2-1; D possibly uses TRBD1 or TRBD2 (5 bases each). Germline CDR1 is DFQATT and CDR2 is SNEGSKA (reference sequence). Trimming removed 6 bases from V and 4 bases from J, with 13 bases in between. The CDR3 length is 13 residues. This CDR3 is CSARGSKYNEQFF. DNA for the CDR3: TGCAGTGCCCGGGGCAGCAAATACAATGAGCAGTTCTTC.

This clonotype was seen many times. V usage is TRBV5-1 and J usage is TRBJ2-2, with D tentatively TRBD1 (5 bases). The CDR3 loop spans 15 amino acids. The germline gives CDR1 SGHRS, CDR2 YFSETQ. The V and J ends lost 6 bases and 5 bases respectively, with 17 bases between them. CDR3 in DNA: TGCGCCAGCAACCCAACAGGCTTAGGGACCGGGGAGCTGTTTTTT. This encodes CASNPTGLGTGELFF. The whole variable domain, filled in from reference TRBV5-1 and TRBJ2-2, reads KAGVTQTPRYLIKTRGQQVTLSCSPISGHRSVSWYQQTPGQGLQFLFEYFSETQRNKGNFPGRFSGRQFSNSRSEMNVSTLELGDSALYLCASNPTGLGTGELFFGEGSRLTVL.

In its sample, this clonotype was seen many times. The chain uses TRBV20-1 and TRBJ2-1, with D tentatively TRBD1 (5 bases). Per the germline V gene, CDR1 is DFQATT and CDR2 is SNEGSKA (reference sequence). CDR3 size: 15 residues. V lost 3 bases to trimming and J lost 0 bases, with 12 bases between them. CDR3 sequence reads: CSARPGFLSYNEQFF. CDR3 DNA: TGCAGTGCTAGGCCAGGGTTTCTCTCCTACAATGAGCAGTTCTTC.

This clonotype has just a few counts. The chain carries TRBV10-3 and TRBJ2-3; TRBD2 is a possible D gene (6 bases). The germline CDR1 and CDR2 sequences are ENHRY and SYGVKD. The CDR3 totals 13 residues. The V end was cut by 5 bases, the J end by 3 bases, with 9 bases between. Written as DNA, the CDR3 is TGTGCCATCAGTAACGGGAGTACAGATACGCAGTATTTT. Translation gives CAISNGSTDTQYF.

This clonotype was seen ten or more times. The chain is built from TRBV6-1 and TRBJ2-1, with 9 bases lining up with TRBD2. Per the germline V gene, CDR1 is MNHNS and CDR2 is SASEGT. The trim removed 5 bases at V and 7 bases at J, leaving 6 bases unmatched. CDR3 length: 14 residues. This CDR3 is CASSRREGWNEQFF. As DNA, the CDR3 is TGTGCCAGCAGTAGGCGGGAGGGGTGGAATGAGCAGTTCTTC.

On this clonotype itself: It may be a read error: a sequence one base away is much more abundant. The chain couples TRBV5-1 to TRBJ2-1; 12 bases align to TRBD2. The CDR3 is made up of 16 amino acids. Looked up from germline, CDR1 is SGHRS and CDR2 is YFSETQ. The CDR3 spells CASSLASGGATNEEFF. The CDR3 DNA follows: TGCGCCAGCAGCTTGGCTAGCGGGGGGGCCACGAATGAGGAGTTCTTC.

This clonotype has just a few counts. This chain uses TRBV6-1 with TRBJ2-2; D is uncertain. There are 14 residues in the CDR3. Germline CDR1 and CDR2: MNHNS and SASEGT. V lost 3 bases and J lost 7, with 12 bases in between. This CDR3 is CASSENTGRGELFF. The CDR3 DNA reads TGTGCCAGCAGTGAGAACACCGGACGCGGGGAGCTGTTTTTT.

This clonotype was counted many times. The J gene is TRBJ2-1, the V gene TRBV2; TRBD2 aligns across 10 bases. The V segment lost 4 bases and the J segment 6 bases; nucleotides outside the gene matches: 9. The CDR3 extends over 16 amino acids. Germline V lookup: CDR1 SNHLY, CDR2 FYNNEI. The CDR3 DNA reads TGTGCCAGCAGTGGTCAGCGGGGGGGCGGTTTCAATGAGCAGTTCTTC. Its protein is CASSGQRGGGFNEQFF.

This clonotype was observed at least ten times. The chain carries TRBV7-8 and TRBJ2-7; D possibly corresponds to TRBD1 (6 bases). The CDR3 covers 13 residues. V was cut by 2 bases and J by 4 bases, with 9 bases left in between. Germline lookup yields CDR1 SGHVS and CDR2 FQNEAQ. CDR3 coding DNA: TGTGCCAGCAGCTTATTAGGGGGTTACGAGCAGTACTTC. Amino acids: CASSLLGGYEQYF.

This clonotype was seen repeatedly, ten times or more. The V and J genes are TRBV5-5 and TRBJ1-5, with 9 bases aligning to TRBD1. After removal of 0 bases from V and 7 bases from J, the junction contained 2 bases not matched to a gene. The CDR3 totals 14 residues. Germline V gene data show CDR1 as SGHKS and CDR2 as YYEKEE (reference sequence). The CDR3 DNA reads TGTGCCAGCAGCTTGGGGGGACAGGGACAGCCCCAGCATTTT. Residues: CASSLGGQGQPQHF.